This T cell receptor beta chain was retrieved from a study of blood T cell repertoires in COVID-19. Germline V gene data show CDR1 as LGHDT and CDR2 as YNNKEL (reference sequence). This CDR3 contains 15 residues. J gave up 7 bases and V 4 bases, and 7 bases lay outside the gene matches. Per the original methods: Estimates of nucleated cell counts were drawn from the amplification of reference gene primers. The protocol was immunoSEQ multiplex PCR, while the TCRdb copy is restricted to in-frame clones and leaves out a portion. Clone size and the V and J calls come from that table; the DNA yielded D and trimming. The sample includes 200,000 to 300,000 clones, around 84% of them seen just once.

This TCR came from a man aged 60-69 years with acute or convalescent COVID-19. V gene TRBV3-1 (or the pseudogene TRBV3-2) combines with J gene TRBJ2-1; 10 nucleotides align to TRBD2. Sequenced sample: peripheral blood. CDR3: CASSLLAGGHNEQFF. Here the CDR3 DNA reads TGTGCCAGCAGCCTATTAGCGGGGGGCCATAATGAGCAGTTCTTC.